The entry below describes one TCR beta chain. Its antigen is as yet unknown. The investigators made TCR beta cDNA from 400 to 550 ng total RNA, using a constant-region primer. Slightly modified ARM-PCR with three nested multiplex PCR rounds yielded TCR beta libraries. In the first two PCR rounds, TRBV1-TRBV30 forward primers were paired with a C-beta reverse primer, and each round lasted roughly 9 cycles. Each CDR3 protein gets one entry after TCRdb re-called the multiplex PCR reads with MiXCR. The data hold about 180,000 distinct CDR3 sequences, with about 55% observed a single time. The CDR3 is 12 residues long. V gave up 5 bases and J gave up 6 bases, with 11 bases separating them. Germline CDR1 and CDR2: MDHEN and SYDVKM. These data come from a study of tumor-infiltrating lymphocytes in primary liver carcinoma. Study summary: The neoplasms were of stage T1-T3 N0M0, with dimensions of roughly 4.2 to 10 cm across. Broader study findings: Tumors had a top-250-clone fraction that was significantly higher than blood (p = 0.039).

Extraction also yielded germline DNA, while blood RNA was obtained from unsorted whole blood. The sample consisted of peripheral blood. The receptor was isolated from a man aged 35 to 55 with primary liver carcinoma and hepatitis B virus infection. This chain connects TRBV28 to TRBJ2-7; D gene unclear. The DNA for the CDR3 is TGTGCCAGCAGTCCTCCCCTCTCCGAGCAGTACTTC. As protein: CASSPPLSEQYF.